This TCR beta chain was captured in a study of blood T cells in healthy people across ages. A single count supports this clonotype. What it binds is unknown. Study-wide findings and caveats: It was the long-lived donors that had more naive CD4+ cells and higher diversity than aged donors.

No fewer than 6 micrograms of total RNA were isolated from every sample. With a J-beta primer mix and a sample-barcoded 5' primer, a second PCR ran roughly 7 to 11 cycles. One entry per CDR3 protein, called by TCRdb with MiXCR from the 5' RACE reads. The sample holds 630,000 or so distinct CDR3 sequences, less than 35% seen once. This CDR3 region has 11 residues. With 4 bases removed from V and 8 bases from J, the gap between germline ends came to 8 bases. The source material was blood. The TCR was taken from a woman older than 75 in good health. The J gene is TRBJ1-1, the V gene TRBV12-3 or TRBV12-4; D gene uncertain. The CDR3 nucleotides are TGTGCCAGCAGTTCGTTGGGGGAAGCTTTCTTT. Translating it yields CASSSLGEAFF.